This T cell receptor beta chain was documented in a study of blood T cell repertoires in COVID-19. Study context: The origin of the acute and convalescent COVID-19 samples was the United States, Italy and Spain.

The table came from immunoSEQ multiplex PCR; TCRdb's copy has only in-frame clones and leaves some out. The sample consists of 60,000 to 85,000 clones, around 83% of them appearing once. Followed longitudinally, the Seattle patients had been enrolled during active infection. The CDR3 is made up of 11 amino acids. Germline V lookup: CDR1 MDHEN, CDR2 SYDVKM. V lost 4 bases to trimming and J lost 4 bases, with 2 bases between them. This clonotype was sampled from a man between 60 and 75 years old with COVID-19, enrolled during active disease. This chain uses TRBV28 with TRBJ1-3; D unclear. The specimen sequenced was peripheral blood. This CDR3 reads CASSSGNTIYF. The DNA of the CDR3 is TGTGCCAGCAGTTCAGGAAACACCATATATTTT. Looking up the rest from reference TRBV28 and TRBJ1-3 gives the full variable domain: DVKVTQSSRYLVKRTGEKVFLECVQDMDHENMFWYRQDPGLGLRLIYFSYDVKMKEKGDIPEGYSVSREKKERFSLILESASTNQTSMYLCASSSGNTIYFGEGSWLTVV.